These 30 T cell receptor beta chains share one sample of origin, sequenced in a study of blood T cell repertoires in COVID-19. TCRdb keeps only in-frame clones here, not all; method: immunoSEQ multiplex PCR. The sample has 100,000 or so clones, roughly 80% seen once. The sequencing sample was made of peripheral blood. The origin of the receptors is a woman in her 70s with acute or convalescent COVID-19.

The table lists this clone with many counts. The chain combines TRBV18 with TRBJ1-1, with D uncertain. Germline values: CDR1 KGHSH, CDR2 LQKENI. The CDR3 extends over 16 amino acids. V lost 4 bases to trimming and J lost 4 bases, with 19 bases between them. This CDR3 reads CASSRSGRPGITEAFF. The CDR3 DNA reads TGTGCCAGCTCACGTTCAGGCCGGCCGGGAATCACTGAAGCTTTCTTT.

In DNA form, the CDR3 reads TGTGCCAGCAGCAGACACCTAGCAAACACTGAAGCTTTCTTT. It specifies CASSRHLANTEAFF. The chain employs TRBV5-4 and TRBJ1-1, with D hard to call. The CDR3 has 14 residues. Trimming shortened V by 4 bases and J by 2 bases, and 12 bases separated the two germline ends. Germline loops: CDR1 SGHNT, CDR2 YYREEE (reference sequence). The full variable domain, rest sourced from reference TRBV5-4 and TRBJ1-1, is ETGVTQSPTHLIKTRGQQVTLRCSSQSGHNTVSWYQQALGQGPQFIFQYYREEENGRGNFPPRFSGLQFPNYSSELNVNALELDDSALYLCASSRHLANTEAFFGQGTRLTVV.

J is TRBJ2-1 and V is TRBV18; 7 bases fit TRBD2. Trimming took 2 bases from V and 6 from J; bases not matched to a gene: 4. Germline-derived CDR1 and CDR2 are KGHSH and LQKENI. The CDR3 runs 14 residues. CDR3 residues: CASSPGLGSNEQFF. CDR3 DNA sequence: TGTGCCAGCTCACCAGGACTAGGCAGCAATGAGCAGTTCTTC.

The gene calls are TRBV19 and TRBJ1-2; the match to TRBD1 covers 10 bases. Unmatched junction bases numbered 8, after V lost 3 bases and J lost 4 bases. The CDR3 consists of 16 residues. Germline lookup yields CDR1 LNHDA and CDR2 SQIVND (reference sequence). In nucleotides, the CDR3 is TGTGCCAGTAGTATCCCAGGGACAGGGGCCTTCTATGGCTACACCTTC. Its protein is CASSIPGTGAFYGYTF.

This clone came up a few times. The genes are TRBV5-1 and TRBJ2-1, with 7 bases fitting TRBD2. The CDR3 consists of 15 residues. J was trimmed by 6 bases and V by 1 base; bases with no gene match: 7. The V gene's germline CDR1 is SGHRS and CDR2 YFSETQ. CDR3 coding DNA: TGCGCCAGCAGCTTGCGGGGGGTTGGTGGCAATGAGCAGTTCTTC. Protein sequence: CASSLRGVGGNEQFF.

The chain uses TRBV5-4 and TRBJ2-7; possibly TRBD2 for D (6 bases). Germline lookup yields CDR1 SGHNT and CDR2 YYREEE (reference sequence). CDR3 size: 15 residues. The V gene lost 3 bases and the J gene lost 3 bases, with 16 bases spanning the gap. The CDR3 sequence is CASSYDPGSSYEQYF. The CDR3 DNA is TGTGCCAGCAGCTACGACCCCGGGAGCAGCTACGAGCAGTACTTC.

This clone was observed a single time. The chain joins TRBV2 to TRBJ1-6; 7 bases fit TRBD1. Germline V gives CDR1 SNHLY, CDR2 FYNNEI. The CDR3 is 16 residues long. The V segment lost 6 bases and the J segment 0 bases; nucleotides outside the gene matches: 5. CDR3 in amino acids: CASRRDSNSYNSPLHF. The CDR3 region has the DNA TGTGCCAGCAGGCGGGACAGCAACTCCTATAATTCACCCCTCCACTTT.

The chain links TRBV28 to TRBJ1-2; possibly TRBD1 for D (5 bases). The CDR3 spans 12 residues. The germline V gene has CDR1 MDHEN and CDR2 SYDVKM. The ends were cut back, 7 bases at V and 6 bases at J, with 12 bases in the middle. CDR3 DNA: TGTGCCAGCACGAAAAGGACAAATGGCTACACCTTC. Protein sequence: CASTKRTNGYTF.

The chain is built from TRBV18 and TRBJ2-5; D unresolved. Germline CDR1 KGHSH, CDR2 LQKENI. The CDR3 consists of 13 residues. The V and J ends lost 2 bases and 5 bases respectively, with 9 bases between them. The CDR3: CASSPVISETQYF. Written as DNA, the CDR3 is TGTGCCAGCTCACCAGTTATTAGCGAGACCCAGTACTTC.

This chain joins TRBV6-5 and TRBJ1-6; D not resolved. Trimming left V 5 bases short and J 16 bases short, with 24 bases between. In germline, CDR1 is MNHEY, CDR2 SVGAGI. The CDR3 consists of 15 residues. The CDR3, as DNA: TGTGCCAGCAGTCCTGGCTTTCTAGACGGGAACCTGCTCCACTTT. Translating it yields CASSPGFLDGNLLHF.

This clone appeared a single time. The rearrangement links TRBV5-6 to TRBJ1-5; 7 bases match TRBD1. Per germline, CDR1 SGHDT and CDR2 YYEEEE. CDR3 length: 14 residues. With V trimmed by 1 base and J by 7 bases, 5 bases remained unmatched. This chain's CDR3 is CASSLWAGGQPQHF. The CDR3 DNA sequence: TGTGCCAGCAGCTTGTGGGCAGGGGGACAGCCCCAGCATTTT.

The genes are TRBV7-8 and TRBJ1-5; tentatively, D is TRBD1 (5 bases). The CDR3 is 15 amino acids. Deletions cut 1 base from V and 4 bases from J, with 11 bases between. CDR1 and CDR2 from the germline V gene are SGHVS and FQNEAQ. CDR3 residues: CASSLGVAGNQPQHF. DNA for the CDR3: TGTGCCAGCAGCTTAGGGGTTGCAGGGAATCAGCCCCAGCATTTT.

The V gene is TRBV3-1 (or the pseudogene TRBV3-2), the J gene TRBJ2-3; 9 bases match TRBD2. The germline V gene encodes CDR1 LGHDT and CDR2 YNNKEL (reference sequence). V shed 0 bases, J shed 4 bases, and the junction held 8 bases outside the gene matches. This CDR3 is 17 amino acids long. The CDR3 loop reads CASSQDAPSGGPDTQYF. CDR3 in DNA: TGTGCCAGCAGCCAAGATGCTCCGAGCGGGGGGCCAGATACGCAGTATTTT.

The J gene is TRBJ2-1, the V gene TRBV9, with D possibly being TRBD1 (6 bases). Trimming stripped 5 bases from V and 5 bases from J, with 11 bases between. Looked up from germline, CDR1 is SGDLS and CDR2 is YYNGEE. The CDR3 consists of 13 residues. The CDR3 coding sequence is TGTGCCAGCAGTCCTTGGGACAACAATGAGCAGTTCTTC. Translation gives CASSPWDNNEQFF.

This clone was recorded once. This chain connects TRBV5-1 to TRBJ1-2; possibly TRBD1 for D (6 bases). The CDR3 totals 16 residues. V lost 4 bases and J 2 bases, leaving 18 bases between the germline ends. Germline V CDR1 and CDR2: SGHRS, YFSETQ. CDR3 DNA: TGCGCCAGCAGCCCATCTTCTGGGGGCAACAACTATGGCTACACCTTC. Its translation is CASSPSSGGNNYGYTF. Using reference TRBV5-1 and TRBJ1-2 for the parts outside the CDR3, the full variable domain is KAGVTQTPRYLIKTRGQQVTLSCSPISGHRSVSWYQQTPGQGLQFLFEYFSETQRNKGNFPGRFSGRQFSNSRSEMNVSTLELGDSALYLCASSPSSGGNNYGYTFGSGTRLTVV.

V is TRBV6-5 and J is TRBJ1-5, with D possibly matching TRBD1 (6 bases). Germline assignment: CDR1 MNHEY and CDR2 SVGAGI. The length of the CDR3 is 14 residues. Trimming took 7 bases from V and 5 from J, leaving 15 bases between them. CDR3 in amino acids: CASNGQRDYQPQHF. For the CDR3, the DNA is TGTGCCAGCAACGGACAGCGAGATTATCAGCCCCAGCATTTT.

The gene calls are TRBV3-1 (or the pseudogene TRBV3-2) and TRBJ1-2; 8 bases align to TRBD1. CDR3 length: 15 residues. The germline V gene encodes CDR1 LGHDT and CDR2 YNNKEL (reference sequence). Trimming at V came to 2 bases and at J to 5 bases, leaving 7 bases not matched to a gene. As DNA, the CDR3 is TGTGCCAGCAGCCAAATCCCAGGGGGCGTATATGGCTACACCTTC. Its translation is CASSQIPGGVYGYTF.

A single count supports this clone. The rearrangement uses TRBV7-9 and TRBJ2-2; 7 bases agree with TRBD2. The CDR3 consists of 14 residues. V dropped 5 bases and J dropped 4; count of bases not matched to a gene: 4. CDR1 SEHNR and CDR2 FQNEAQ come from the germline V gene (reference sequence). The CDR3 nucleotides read TGTGCCAGCAGCATATGGACTAGCACCGGGGAGCTGTTTTTT. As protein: CASSIWTSTGELFF.

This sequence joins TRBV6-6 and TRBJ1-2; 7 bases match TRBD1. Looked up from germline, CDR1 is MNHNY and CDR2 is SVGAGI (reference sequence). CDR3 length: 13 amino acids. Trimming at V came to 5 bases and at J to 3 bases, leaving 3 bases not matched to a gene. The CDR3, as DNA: TGTGCCAGCAGTGCACAGGGGTACTATGGCTACACCTTC. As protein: CASSAQGYYGYTF.

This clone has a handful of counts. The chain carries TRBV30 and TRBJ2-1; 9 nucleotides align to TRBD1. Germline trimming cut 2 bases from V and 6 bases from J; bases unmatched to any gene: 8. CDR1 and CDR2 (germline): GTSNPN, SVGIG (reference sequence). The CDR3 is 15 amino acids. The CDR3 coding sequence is TGTGCCTGGAGTTACGGGGGACAGGGTCTCAATGAGCAGTTCTTC. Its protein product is CAWSYGGQGLNEQFF.

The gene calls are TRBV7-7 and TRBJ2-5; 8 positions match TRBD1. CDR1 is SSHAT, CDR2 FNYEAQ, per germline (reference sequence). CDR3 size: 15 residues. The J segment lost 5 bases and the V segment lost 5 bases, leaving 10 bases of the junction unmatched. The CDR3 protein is CASSPGGAVQETQYF. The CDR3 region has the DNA TGTGCCAGCAGCCCAGGGGGCGCGGTGCAGGAGACCCAGTACTTC.

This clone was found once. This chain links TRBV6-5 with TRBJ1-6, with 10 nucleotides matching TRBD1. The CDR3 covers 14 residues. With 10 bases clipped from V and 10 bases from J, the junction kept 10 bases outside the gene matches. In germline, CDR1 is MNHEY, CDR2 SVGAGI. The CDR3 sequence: CATHQTGGRSPLHF. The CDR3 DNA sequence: TGTGCCACTCACCAGACAGGGGGCAGATCACCCCTCCACTTT.

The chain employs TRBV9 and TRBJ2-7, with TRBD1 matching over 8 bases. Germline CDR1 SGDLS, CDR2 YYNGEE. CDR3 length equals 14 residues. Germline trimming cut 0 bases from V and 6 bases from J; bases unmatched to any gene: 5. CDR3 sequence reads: CASSVAPQGVEQYF. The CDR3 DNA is TGTGCCAGCAGCGTAGCTCCACAGGGGGTCGAGCAGTACTTC.

The CDR3 loop is CASSKARLAGGQGTDTQYF. The CDR3 region has the DNA TGTGCCAGCAGCAAAGCGCGACTAGCGGGGGGGCAGGGCACAGATACGCAGTATTTT. The gene calls are TRBV21-1 and TRBJ2-3; the table calls TRBD2, which could not be checked here. TRBV21-1 has pseudogene status. This CDR3 contains 19 residues.

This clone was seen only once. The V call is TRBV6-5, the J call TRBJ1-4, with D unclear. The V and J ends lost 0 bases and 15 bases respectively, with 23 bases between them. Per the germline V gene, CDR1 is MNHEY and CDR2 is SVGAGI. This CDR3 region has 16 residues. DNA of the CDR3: TGTGCCAGCAGTTACTCGTCCGGGTCGAGGCAGTTTCAAGTGTTTTTT. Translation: CASSYSSGSRQFQVFF.

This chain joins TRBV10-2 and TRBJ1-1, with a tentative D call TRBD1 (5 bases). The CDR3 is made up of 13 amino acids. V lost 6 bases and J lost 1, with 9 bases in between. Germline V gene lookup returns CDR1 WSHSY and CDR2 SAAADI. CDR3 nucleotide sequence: TGCGCCAGCAGCTCAGACAGGAACACTGAAGCTTTCTTT. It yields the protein CASSSDRNTEAFF.

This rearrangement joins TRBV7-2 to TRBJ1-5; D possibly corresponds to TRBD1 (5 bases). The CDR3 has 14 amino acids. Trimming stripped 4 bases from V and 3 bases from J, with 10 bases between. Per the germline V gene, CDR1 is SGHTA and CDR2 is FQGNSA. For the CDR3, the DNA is TGTGCCAGCAGCTCGACAGACAACAATCAGCCCCAGCATTTT. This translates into CASSSTDNNQPQHF. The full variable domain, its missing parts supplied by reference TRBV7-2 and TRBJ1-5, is GAGVSQSPSNKVTEKGKDVELRCDPISGHTALYWYRQSLGQGLEFLIYFQGNSAPDKSGLPSDRFSAERTGGSVSTLTIQRTQQEDSAVYLCASSSTDNNQPQHFGDGTRLSIL.

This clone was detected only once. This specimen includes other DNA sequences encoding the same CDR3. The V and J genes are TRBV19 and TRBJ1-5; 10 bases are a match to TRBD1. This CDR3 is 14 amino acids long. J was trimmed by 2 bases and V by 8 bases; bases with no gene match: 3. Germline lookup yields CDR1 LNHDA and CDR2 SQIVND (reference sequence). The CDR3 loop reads CASSGTGGNQPQHF. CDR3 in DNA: TGTGCCAGTTCCGGGACAGGGGGCAATCAGCCCCAGCATTTT.

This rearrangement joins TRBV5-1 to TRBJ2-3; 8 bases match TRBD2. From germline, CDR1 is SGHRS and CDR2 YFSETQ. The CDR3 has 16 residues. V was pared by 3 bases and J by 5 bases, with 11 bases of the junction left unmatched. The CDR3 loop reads CASSSTGTRALDTQYF. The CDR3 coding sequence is TGCGCCAGCAGCTCAACCGGGACTAGGGCATTAGATACGCAGTATTTT.

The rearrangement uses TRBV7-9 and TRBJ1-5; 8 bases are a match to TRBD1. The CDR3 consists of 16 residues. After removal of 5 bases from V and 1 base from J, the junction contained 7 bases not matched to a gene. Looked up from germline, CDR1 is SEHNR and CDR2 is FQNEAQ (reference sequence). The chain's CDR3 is CASSNSRQGSNQPQHF. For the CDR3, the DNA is TGTGCCAGCAGCAATTCACGACAGGGGAGCAATCAGCCCCAGCATTTT.